Reported below is one TCR beta chain. Looked up from germline, CDR1 is SEHNR and CDR2 is FQNEAQ (reference sequence). The CDR3 has 14 residues. V lost 0 bases, J lost 6 bases, and 12 bases lay in between. The data belong to a study of blood T cell repertoires in COVID-19. The method was immunoSEQ multiplex PCR; TCRdb's version includes in-frame clones alone and lacks a portion of them. The table lists some 45,000 clones, roughly 86% of them singletons. The origin of this receptor is a man aged 65 to 85 with acute or convalescent COVID-19. The V call is TRBV7-9, the J call TRBJ2-7, with a possible D match to TRBD2 (6 bases). Sequenced material: peripheral blood. The CDR3 region has the DNA TGTGCCAGCAGCTTAGCGGTTGGGGAGGCCGAGCAGTACTTC. Protein product: CASSLAVGEAEQYF.